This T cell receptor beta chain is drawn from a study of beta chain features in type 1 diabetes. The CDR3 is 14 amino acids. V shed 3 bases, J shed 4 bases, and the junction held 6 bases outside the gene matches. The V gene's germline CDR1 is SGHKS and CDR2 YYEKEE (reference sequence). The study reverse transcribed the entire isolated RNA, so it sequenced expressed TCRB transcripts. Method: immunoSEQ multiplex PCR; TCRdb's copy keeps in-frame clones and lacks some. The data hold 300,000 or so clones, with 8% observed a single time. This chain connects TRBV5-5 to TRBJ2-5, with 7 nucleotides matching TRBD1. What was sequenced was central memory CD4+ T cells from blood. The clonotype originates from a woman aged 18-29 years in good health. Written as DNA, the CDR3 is TGTGCCAGCAGCTCCGGACAGGTGCCAGAGACCCAGTACTTC. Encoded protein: CASSSGQVPETQYF.